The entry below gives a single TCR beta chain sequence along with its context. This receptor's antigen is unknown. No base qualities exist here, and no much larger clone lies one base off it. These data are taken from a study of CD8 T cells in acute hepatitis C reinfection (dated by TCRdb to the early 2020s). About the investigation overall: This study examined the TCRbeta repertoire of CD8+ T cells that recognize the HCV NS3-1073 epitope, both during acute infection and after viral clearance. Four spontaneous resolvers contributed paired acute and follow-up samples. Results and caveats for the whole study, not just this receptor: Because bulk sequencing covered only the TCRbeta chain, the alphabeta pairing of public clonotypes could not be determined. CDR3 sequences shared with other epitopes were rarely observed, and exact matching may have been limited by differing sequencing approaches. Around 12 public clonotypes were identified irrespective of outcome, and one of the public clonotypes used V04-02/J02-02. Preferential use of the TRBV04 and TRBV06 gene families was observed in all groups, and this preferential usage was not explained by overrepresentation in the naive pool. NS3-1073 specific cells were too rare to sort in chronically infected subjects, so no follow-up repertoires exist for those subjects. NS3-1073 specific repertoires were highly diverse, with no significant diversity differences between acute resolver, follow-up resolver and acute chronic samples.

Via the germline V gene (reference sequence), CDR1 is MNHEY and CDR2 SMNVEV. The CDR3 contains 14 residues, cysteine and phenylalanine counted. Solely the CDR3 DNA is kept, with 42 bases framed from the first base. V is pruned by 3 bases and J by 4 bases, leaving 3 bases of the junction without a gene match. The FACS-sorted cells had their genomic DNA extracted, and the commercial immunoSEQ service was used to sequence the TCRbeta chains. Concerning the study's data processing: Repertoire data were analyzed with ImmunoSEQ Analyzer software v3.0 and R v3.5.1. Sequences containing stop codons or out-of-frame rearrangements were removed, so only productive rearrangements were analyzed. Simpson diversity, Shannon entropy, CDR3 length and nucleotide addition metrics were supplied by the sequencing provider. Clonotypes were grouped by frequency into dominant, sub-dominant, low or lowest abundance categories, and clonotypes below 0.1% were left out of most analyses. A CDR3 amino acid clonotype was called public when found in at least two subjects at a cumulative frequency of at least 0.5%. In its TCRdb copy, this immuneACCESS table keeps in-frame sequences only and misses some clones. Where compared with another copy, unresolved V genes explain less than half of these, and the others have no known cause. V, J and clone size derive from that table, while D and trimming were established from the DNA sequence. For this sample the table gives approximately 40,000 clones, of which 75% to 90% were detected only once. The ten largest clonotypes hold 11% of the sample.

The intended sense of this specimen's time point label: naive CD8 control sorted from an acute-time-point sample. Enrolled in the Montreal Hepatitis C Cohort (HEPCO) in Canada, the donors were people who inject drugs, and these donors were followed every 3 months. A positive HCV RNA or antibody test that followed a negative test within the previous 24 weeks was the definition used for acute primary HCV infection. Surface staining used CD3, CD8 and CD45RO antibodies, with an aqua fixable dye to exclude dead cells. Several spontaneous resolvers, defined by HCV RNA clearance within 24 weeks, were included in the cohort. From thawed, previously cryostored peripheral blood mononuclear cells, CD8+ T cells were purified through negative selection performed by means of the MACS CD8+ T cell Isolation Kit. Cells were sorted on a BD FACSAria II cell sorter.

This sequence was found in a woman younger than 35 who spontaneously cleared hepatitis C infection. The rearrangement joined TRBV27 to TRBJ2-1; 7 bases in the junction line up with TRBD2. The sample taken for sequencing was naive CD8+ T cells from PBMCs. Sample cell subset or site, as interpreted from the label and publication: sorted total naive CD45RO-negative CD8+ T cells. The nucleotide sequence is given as TGTGCCAGCAGTTTGGGGACTACATACAATGAGCAGTTCTTC. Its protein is CASSLGTTYNEQFF.